These 31 T cell receptor beta chains were sequenced from one sample in a study of cytomegalovirus exposure and HLA in healthy donors. It was with 60 Vbeta and 13 Jbeta primers that the PCR ran. Using immunoSEQ multiplex PCR, the repertoire was profiled, and TCRdb retains in-frame clones only, with some absent. The sample shows approximately 190,000 clones, around four fifths of them seen only once. The sample comprised PBMCs. These receptors came from a woman between 50 and 59 years old in good health and CMV-seropositive.

CDR3 in amino acids: CAIGTGGGAGNTEAFF. In DNA, the CDR3 is TGTGCCATCGGGACCGGTGGAGGGGCCGGGAACACTGAAGCTTTCTTT. The genes are TRBV10-3 and TRBJ1-1; TRBD1 might be the D (5 bases). Germline V gives CDR1 ENHRY, CDR2 SYGVKD. V lost 8 bases to trimming and J lost 1 base, with 20 bases between them. This CDR3 spans 16 amino acids.

V and J are TRBV14 and TRBJ1-6; tentative D call: TRBD1 (5 bases). Trimming shortened V by 2 bases and J by 8 bases, and 22 bases separated the two germline ends. Germline V gives CDR1 SGHDN, CDR2 FVKESK. This CDR3 is 18 amino acids long. The CDR3 sequence is CASSQIQRGSSNYSPLHF. The CDR3 DNA reads as TGTGCCAGCAGCCAAATACAGCGGGGGAGTTCAAACTATTCACCCCTCCACTTT.

V and J are TRBV6-5 and TRBJ2-2; 8 nucleotides line up with TRBD2. V trimming: 11 bases; J trimming: 3 bases; junction bases outside the gene matches: 11. Germline V CDR1 and CDR2: MNHEY, SVGAGI. The CDR3 has 15 amino acids. The CDR3 protein is CAVGRGGSDTGELFF. The CDR3 nucleotides are TGTGCCGTCGGGCGCGGGGGGTCGGACACCGGGGAGCTGTTTTTT.

Of note for this clone: The sample contains more than one DNA sequence encoding this CDR3. V usage is TRBV30 and J usage is TRBJ1-6, with D perhaps TRBD1 (5 bases). V lost 8 bases, J lost 1 base, and 12 bases lay in between. CDR1 is GTSNPN, CDR2 SVGIG, per germline (reference sequence). This CDR3 comprises 14 residues. CDR3 in DNA: TGTGCCGGCCGGCAGGGATCCTATAATTCACCCCTCCACTTT. It encodes CAGRQGSYNSPLHF.

This rearrangement joins TRBV4-1 to TRBJ2-1, with 8 bases fitting TRBD2. V shed 2 bases, J shed 3 bases, and the junction held 3 bases outside the gene matches. Per germline, CDR1 MGHRA and CDR2 YSYEKL. This CDR3 comprises 15 residues. The DNA for the CDR3 is TGCGCCAGCAGCCAAAGCGGGGGCGTCTACAATGAGCAGTTCTTC. It yields the protein CASSQSGGVYNEQFF.

The chain recombines TRBV25-1 with TRBJ1-2; 7 bases match TRBD1. The CDR3 runs 14 residues. Germline lookup yields CDR1 MGHDK and CDR2 SYGVNS. Trimming removed 1 base from V and 2 bases from J; junction bases left unmatched: 1. The CDR3 protein is CASSEWDSNYGYTF. The CDR3 DNA reads TGTGCCAGCAGTGAATGGGACAGCAACTATGGCTACACCTTC.

The chain recombines TRBV2 with TRBJ1-1, with D perhaps TRBD1 (5 bases). Germline CDR1 and CDR2: SNHLY and FYNNEI. Trimming left V 7 bases short and J 4 bases short, with 13 bases between. This CDR3 is built from 13 residues. The CDR3 bases are TGTGCCAGCACCCAGGGCGAGAGCACTGAAGCTTTCTTT. It specifies CASTQGESTEAFF.

This chain links TRBV6-6 with TRBJ1-1, with TRBD1 matching over 7 bases. With V trimmed by 6 bases and J by 3 bases, 10 bases remained unmatched. Germline V gene sequence: CDR1 MNHNY, CDR2 SVGAGI (reference sequence). The CDR3 contains 15 residues. The CDR3 DNA reads as TGTGCCAGCAGACTTCCGACAGGGCGGGACACTGAAGCTTTCTTT. Translation: CASRLPTGRDTEAFF.

The genes are TRBV5-1 and TRBJ1-1, with 12 positions matching TRBD1. This CDR3 contains 15 residues. Germline trimming cut 4 bases from V and 4 bases from J; bases unmatched to any gene: 5. In germline, CDR1 is SGHRS, CDR2 YFSETQ. The CDR3 loop is CASSRGGQGATEAFF. The CDR3 DNA sequence: TGCGCCAGCAGCCGGGGGGGACAGGGGGCCACTGAAGCTTTCTTT.

The chain employs TRBV7-2 and TRBJ2-3; D is uncertain. Germline loops: CDR1 SGHTA, CDR2 FQGNSA. Trimming took 4 bases from V and 6 from J, leaving 8 bases between them. The CDR3 has 12 amino acids. CDR3 amino acids: CASSSIGDTQYF. DNA of the CDR3: TGTGCCAGCAGCTCCATCGGGGATACGCAGTATTTT.

The chain is built from TRBV7-9 and TRBJ1-5, with 8 bases that match TRBD1. Germline CDR1 reads SEHNR; CDR2 reads FQNEAQ (reference sequence). V lost 5 bases and J lost 0; bases outside the gene matches: 3. This CDR3 spans 15 amino acids. CDR3 amino acids: CASSKQGDSNQPQHF. CDR3 DNA: TGTGCCAGCAGCAAACAGGGGGATAGCAATCAGCCCCAGCATTTT.

J is TRBJ2-5 and V is TRBV2; maybe TRBD1 (5 bases). The DNA end lines up better with TRBJ2-7; the J call may be wrong. The CDR3 covers 13 residues. Germline CDR1 reads SNHLY; CDR2 reads FYNNEI. CDR3 amino acids: CASSGTSSYEQYF. CDR3 DNA sequence: TGTGCCAGCAGTGGGACAAGCTCCTACGAGCAGTACTTC.

V and J are TRBV9 and TRBJ2-1; 10 positions match TRBD1. The CDR3 is 15 amino acids. Germline CDR1 is SGDLS and CDR2 is YYNGEE. V trimming: 0 bases; J trimming: 7 bases; junction bases outside the gene matches: 4. DNA of the CDR3: TGTGCCAGCAGCGTAGGGACAGGGGGGCGGAATGAGCAGTTCTTC. Translated, it gives CASSVGTGGRNEQFF. The entire variable domain, with the rest obtained from reference TRBV9 and TRBJ2-1, is as follows: DSGVTQTPKHLITATGQRVTLRCSPRSGDLSVYWYQQSLDQGLQFLIQYYNGEERAKGNILERFSAQQFPDLHSELNLSSLELGDSALYFCASSVGTGGRNEQFFGPGTRLTVL.

The V gene is TRBV4-1, the J gene TRBJ1-2; D remains unclear. This CDR3 has 13 residues. V gave up 1 base and J gave up 4 bases, with 7 bases separating them. CDR1 is MGHRA and CDR2 is YSYEKL in the germline V gene. The DNA for the CDR3 is TGCGCCAGCAGCCAAGGCGGGATCTATGGCTACACCTTC. Protein: CASSQGGIYGYTF.

V is TRBV19 and J is TRBJ2-2; TRBD1 matches 11 bases. The CDR3 spans 15 residues. Germline V gives CDR1 LNHDA, CDR2 SQIVND (reference sequence). With 6 bases clipped from V and 5 bases from J, the junction kept 5 bases outside the gene matches. The CDR3 DNA reads as TGTGCCAGTAGATCCGGGACAGGGGGAACCGGGGAGCTGTTTTTT. Amino acids: CASRSGTGGTGELFF. The full variable domain, its missing parts supplied by reference TRBV19 and TRBJ2-2, is DGGITQSPKYLFRKEGQNVTLSCEQNLNHDAMYWYRQDPGQGLRLIYYSQIVNDFQKGDIAEGYSVSREKKESFPLTVTSAQKNPTAFYLCASRSGTGGTGELFFGEGSRLTVL.

This clone was recorded once. This chain connects TRBV19 to TRBJ2-1; D is perhaps TRBD2 (6 bases). The length of the CDR3 is 17 residues. Germline V lookup: CDR1 LNHDA, CDR2 SQIVND (reference sequence). V gave up 5 bases and J gave up 2 bases, with 19 bases separating them. DNA of the CDR3: TGTGCCAGTAGTCCCGGAGGGTTTGTTACCCCCTACAATGAGCAGTTCTTC. Translated, it gives CASSPGGFVTPYNEQFF.

This chain uses TRBV5-1 with TRBJ2-5; D is uncertain. Germline values: CDR1 SGHRS, CDR2 YFSETQ. V lost 0 bases and J lost 4, with 16 bases in between. This CDR3 is built from 16 residues. Written as DNA, the CDR3 is TGCGCCAGCAGCTTGGGTCTAGTGAGAACCCGAGAGACCCAGTACTTC. Translated: CASSLGLVRTRETQYF.

CDR3 DNA sequence: TGTGCCAGCACCGGGACAGGCAATCAGCCCCAGCATTTT. Translating it yields CASTGTGNQPQHF. The rearrangement joins TRBV2 to TRBJ1-5; 7 nucleotides agree with TRBD1. Trimming removed 7 bases from V and 2 bases from J; junction bases left unmatched: 2. From germline, CDR1 is SNHLY and CDR2 FYNNEI. The CDR3 has 13 residues.

The chain carries TRBV27 and TRBJ2-1; no firm D call. Germline V lookup: CDR1 MNHEY, CDR2 SMNVEV (reference sequence). The CDR3 covers 13 residues. V lost 2 bases and J lost 4, with 6 bases in between. The CDR3 sequence: CASSLAVYNEQFF. Here the CDR3 DNA reads TGTGCCAGCAGTTTAGCAGTATACAATGAGCAGTTCTTC.

The genes are TRBV7-2 and TRBJ1-6; D unclear. Germline CDR1 SGHTA, CDR2 FQGNSA. CDR3 length equals 15 residues. Between the trimmed V and J ends, which lost 2 bases and 0 bases, there was a span of 5 bases. Here the CDR3 DNA reads TGTGCCAGCAGCTTATCGAGCTCCTATAATTCACCCCTCCACTTT. Residues: CASSLSSSYNSPLHF.

The chain couples TRBV6-5 to TRBJ1-2; D unclear. CDR1 and CDR2 from the germline V gene are MNHEY and SVGAGI. The CDR3 covers 15 residues. Trimming left V 2 bases short and J 8 bases short, with 18 bases between. The CDR3 protein is CASSYNPGNLRGYTF. The CDR3 DNA reads as TGTGCCAGCAGTTACAATCCCGGGAACCTGAGGGGCTACACCTTC.

The CDR3: CASSKGTLDAYGYTF. The CDR3 nucleotides are TGTGCCAGCAGCAAAGGGACACTGGACGCCTATGGCTACACCTTC. The chain carries TRBV9 and TRBJ1-2; a weak D match, TRBD1 (6 bases). V was trimmed by 4 bases and J by 4 bases, leaving 17 bases between them. This CDR3 contains 15 residues. The V gene's germline CDR1 is SGDLS and CDR2 YYNGEE.

The genes are TRBV2 and TRBJ1-1, with D tentatively TRBD1 (6 bases). The CDR3 is 15 residues long. Per the germline V gene, CDR1 is SNHLY and CDR2 is FYNNEI. Deletions cut 6 bases from V and 1 base from J, with 15 bases between. The CDR3 here is CASRGAGVRNTEAFF. In DNA, the CDR3 is TGTGCCAGCAGGGGTGCAGGGGTGAGGAACACTGAAGCTTTCTTT.

V is TRBV19 and J is TRBJ2-2, with 9 bases matching TRBD1. The germline gives CDR1 LNHDA, CDR2 SQIVND (reference sequence). The CDR3 length is 15 residues. The V segment lost 2 bases and the J segment 2 bases; nucleotides outside the gene matches: 0. The CDR3 region has the DNA TGTGCCAGTAGTATAACAGGGGGCAACACCGGGGAGCTGTTTTTT. Translated: CASSITGGNTGELFF.

This clone was recorded a few times. The CDR3, as DNA: TGCGCCAGCAGCCAAGATCTTAATTCACCCCTCCACTTT. Its protein is CASSQDLNSPLHF. The gene calls are TRBV4-3 and TRBJ1-6; D is undetermined. Looked up from germline, CDR1 is LGHNA and CDR2 is YSLEER. The CDR3 sequence is 13 residues long. Trimming pared 0 bases from V and 6 bases from J, leaving 3 bases between.

The chain has TRBV4-1 and TRBJ1-6, with a tentative D call TRBD1 (5 bases). Germline values: CDR1 MGHRA, CDR2 YSYEKL. The CDR3 has 14 amino acids. The germline V and J ends were trimmed by 3 bases and 8 bases, with 11 bases remaining between them. The CDR3 DNA follows: TGCGCCAGCAGCCAGTCACAGGTTTATTCACCCCTCCACTTT. This gives the protein CASSQSQVYSPLHF.

The rearrangement joins TRBV30 to TRBJ2-1, with 7 bases fitting TRBD2. CDR1 and CDR2 (germline): GTSNPN, SVGIG (reference sequence). The J segment lost 8 bases and the V segment lost 0 bases, leaving 10 bases of the junction unmatched. The CDR3 runs 15 residues. This chain's CDR3 is CAWSVGGGDIYEQFF. CDR3 sequence (DNA): TGTGCCTGGAGTGTCGGCGGGGGAGATATTTATGAGCAGTTCTTC.

The rearrangement joins TRBV5-6 to TRBJ2-7, with TRBD1 matching over 8 bases. V lost 5 bases and J lost 2; bases outside the gene matches: 9. The CDR3 extends over 15 amino acids. Germline V gives CDR1 SGHDT, CDR2 YYEEEE. CDR3 sequence (DNA): TGTGCCAGCAGGAAAGGGACAGGACGACCCTACGAGCAGTACTTC. It specifies CASRKGTGRPYEQYF.

The rearrangement uses TRBV6-5 and TRBJ2-7; 7 bases agree with TRBD1. Per germline, CDR1 MNHEY and CDR2 SVGAGI. The CDR3 is made up of 14 amino acids. The ends lost 4 bases at V and 2 bases at J; junction bases unmatched: 5. CDR3 DNA: TGTGCCAGCAGTTCGACAGGGAAAACCTACGAGCAGTACTTC. Its translation is CASSSTGKTYEQYF.

This clone came up once. The chain couples TRBV5-1 to TRBJ2-5; 12 bases match TRBD2. This CDR3 comprises 18 residues. Germline lookup yields CDR1 SGHRS and CDR2 YFSETQ. J lost 5 bases, V lost 2 bases, and 13 bases had no gene match. As DNA, the CDR3 is TGCGCCAGCAGCTTAGGACGGACTAGCGGGGAGATCAAGGAGACCCAGTACTTC. Translation: CASSLGRTSGEIKETQYF.

The genes are TRBV28 and TRBJ2-7; tentative D call: TRBD1 (5 bases). CDR3 length equals 12 residues. Germline V gene lookup returns CDR1 MDHEN and CDR2 SYDVKM. V was cut by 7 bases and J by 2 bases, with 9 bases left in between. CDR3: CASIAGPYEQYF. CDR3 in DNA: TGTGCCAGCATAGCAGGGCCCTACGAGCAGTACTTC.